Listed here is a single T cell receptor (beta chain). Its antigen remains unidentified. With 60 Vbeta and 13 Jbeta primers, the PCR was carried out. In the original analysis: It was a later analysis that counted 83 million or so unique TCR beta chains, of which 9.5 million to 14 million were shared. This table comes from immunoSEQ multiplex PCR, and its TCRdb copy is limited to in-frame clones, with some not included. That table gives V, J and clone size, and the DNA gave D and trimming. The sample shows about 110,000 clones, about 75% of them seen only once. This sample stems from a study of cytomegalovirus exposure and HLA in healthy donors. General study findings and limits: In a later analysis, a missense DCLRE1C variant was linked to TCR beta V- and J-gene trimming.

The CDR3 consists of 13 residues. CDR1 and CDR2 from the germline V gene are MNHEY and SMNVEV (reference sequence). V was shortened by 5 bases and J by 7 bases, with 11 bases between the two germline ends. The chain uses TRBV27 and TRBJ1-4, with D perhaps matching TRBD1 (6 bases). Specimen: PBMCs. The source is a man aged 35 to 55 in good health and CMV-seronegative. The chain's CDR3 is CASSTRQVEKLFF. CDR3 nucleotide sequence: TGTGCCAGCAGTACCCGACAGGTTGAAAAACTGTTTTTT.